Listed here are 12 T cell receptor beta chains from one sample, sequenced in a study of T-cell memory formation after mild COVID-19. Each CDR3 protein is one row after TCRdb ran MiXCR on the 5' RACE reads. In the table there are about 290,000 distinct CDR3 sequences, roughly 18% of which are singletons. The sequenced material came from PBMCs or a T cell subset sorted from them (not recorded which). The receptors come from a man younger than 30 who had mild COVID-19 (a few samples of this study predate the infection). Cell type and time point are not known.

This clonotype was seen more than once but under ten times. V is TRBV5-1 and J is TRBJ2-7; D is perhaps TRBD2 (5 bases). V lost 0 bases and J lost 6, with 16 bases in between. This CDR3 region has 15 residues. Germline V lookup: CDR1 SGHRS, CDR2 YFSETQ. The CDR3 loop is CASSLASFGGIEQYF. The CDR3 DNA follows: TGCGCCAGCAGCTTGGCATCATTCGGAGGCATCGAGCAGTACTTC.

At least ten counts were recorded for this clonotype. CDR3 region: CASSETFGGTEAFF. The DNA for the CDR3 is TGTGCCAGCAGCGAGACCTTTGGTGGCACTGAAGCTTTCTTT. The chain couples TRBV9 to TRBJ1-1; D unresolved. CDR3 size: 14 residues. With 3 bases removed from V and 4 bases from J, the gap between germline ends came to 13 bases. From germline, CDR1 is SGDLS and CDR2 YYNGEE.

This clonotype was counted only a few times. V usage is TRBV4-1 and J usage is TRBJ2-1, with 9 bases identical to TRBD2. This CDR3 comprises 13 residues. Germline values: CDR1 MGHRA, CDR2 YSYEKL. V dropped 5 bases and J dropped 6; count of bases not matched to a gene: 2. The CDR3 is CASSVTSGNEQFF. CDR3 nucleotide sequence: TGCGCCAGCAGCGTGACTAGCGGCAATGAGCAGTTCTTC.

The CDR3 sequence: CSASLSDRGGEQFF. CDR3 DNA: TGCAGTGCTAGTCTGTCGGACAGGGGTGGTGAGCAGTTCTTC. The gene calls are TRBV20-1 and TRBJ2-1; 9 bases are a match to TRBD1. The CDR3 runs 14 residues. Trimming cost V 3 bases and J 9 bases; bases outside gene matches: 9. CDR1 and CDR2 (germline): DFQATT, SNEGSKA (reference sequence).

The chain joins TRBV20-1 to TRBJ2-7; 7 positions match TRBD1. Germline CDR1 DFQATT, CDR2 SNEGSKA (reference sequence). The ends lost 6 bases at V and 0 bases at J; junction bases unmatched: 5. There are 13 residues in the CDR3. CDR3 in amino acids: CSAVDRSSYEQYV. Here the CDR3 DNA reads TGCAGTGCAGTGGACAGGAGCTCCTACGAGCAGTACGTC.

This clonotype appeared many times. This CDR3 reads CASSSPGQGPGNEQFF. The DNA of the CDR3 is TGTGCCAGCAGTTCGCCGGGACAGGGGCCCGGGAATGAGCAGTTCTTC. The V gene is TRBV28, the J gene TRBJ2-1; 10 bases match TRBD1. CDR1 is MDHEN, CDR2 SYDVKM, per germline. The CDR3 length is 16 residues. V lost 4 bases to trimming and J lost 7 bases; unmatched junction nucleotides: 10.

This clonotype appeared a few times. This chain joins TRBV9 and TRBJ2-3; perhaps TRBD1 as D (6 bases). Trimming removed 0 bases at V and 4 bases at J, with 15 bases between. The CDR3 runs 16 residues. Germline CDR1 SGDLS, CDR2 YYNGEE. CDR3 amino acids: CASSVAWTERADTQYF. The CDR3 nucleotides read TGTGCCAGCAGCGTAGCGTGGACAGAGAGGGCAGATACGCAGTATTTT. The variable domain in full, with the rest retrieved from reference TRBV9 and TRBJ2-3, is DSGVTQTPKHLITATGQRVTLRCSPRSGDLSVYWYQQSLDQGLQFLIQYYNGEERAKGNILERFSAQQFPDLHSELNLSSLELGDSALYFCASSVAWTERADTQYFGPGTRLTVL.

This chain uses TRBV20-1 with TRBJ1-1; 9 nucleotides match TRBD1. The germline V gene has CDR1 DFQATT and CDR2 SNEGSKA (reference sequence). The CDR3 sequence is 11 residues long. The ends lost 5 bases at V and 11 bases at J; junction bases unmatched: 6. The CDR3 here is CSALQGAWAFF. The CDR3 coding sequence is TGCAGTGCTCTACAGGGGGCGTGGGCTTTCTTT.

The V gene is TRBV7-9, the J gene TRBJ2-3; no definite D call. This CDR3 region has 12 residues. Germline CDR1 and CDR2: SEHNR and FQNEAQ (reference sequence). The germline V and J ends were trimmed by 5 bases and 4 bases, with 7 bases remaining between them. CDR3: CASSMIADTQYF. DNA of the CDR3: TGTGCCAGCAGCATGATTGCAGATACGCAGTATTTT.

This clonotype turned up a few times. CDR3 sequence: CASGQGISSLQETQYF. The CDR3 bases are TGTGCTAGTGGTCAGGGGATTTCTAGCCTTCAAGAGACCCAGTACTTC. The chain links TRBV12-5 to TRBJ2-5, with D maybe TRBD1 (6 bases). Germline CDR1 and CDR2: LGHNT and FRNRAP. The CDR3 is 16 residues long. V lost 5 bases and J 2 bases, leaving 18 bases between the germline ends.

A few counts support this clonotype. This chain uses TRBV6-1 with TRBJ2-1, with unresolved D. The V gene's germline CDR1 is MNHNS and CDR2 SASEGT. V was shortened by 5 bases and J by 0 bases, with 14 bases between the two germline ends. This CDR3 has 16 residues. CDR3 DNA sequence: TGTGCCAGCAGTCCGGGCCCCCCGAGCTCCTACAATGAGCAGTTCTTC. This sequence encodes CASSPGPPSSYNEQFF.

The chain recombines TRBV5-1 with TRBJ1-2; 7 bases align to TRBD1. J was trimmed by 6 bases and V by 0 bases; bases with no gene match: 5. The CDR3 has 14 amino acids. Per the germline V gene, CDR1 is SGHRS and CDR2 is YFSETQ. For the CDR3, the DNA is TGCGCCAGCAGCTTGGGCGGGACAGAAAATGGCTACACCTTC. Protein sequence: CASSLGGTENGYTF.